The rows below give T cell receptor beta chains drawn from one sample of a study of blood T cell repertoires in COVID-19. Using immunoSEQ multiplex PCR, the repertoire was profiled, and TCRdb retains in-frame clones only, with some absent. The data show over 15,000 clones, with under 90% seen just once and approximately 11% held by the top ten. The sequenced sample was peripheral blood. The receptors stem from a man older than 75 with acute or convalescent COVID-19. Each CDR3 is given with its conserved first and last residue. The D gene is left open where the match is weak. Size values are once, few and many counts, or a class for expanded clones, and some rows have none.

clone size: .
J gene: TRBJ2-5
D gene: TRBD2
V gene: TRBV7-6
CDR3 protein: CASSYITSGGYLGTQYF
CDR3 DNA: TGTGCCAGCAGCTATATCACTAGCGGGGGATATTTGGGGACCCAGTACTTC

clone size: .
J gene: TRBJ1-5
D gene: .
V gene: TRBV6-5
CDR3 protein: CASSYWGVNQPQHF
CDR3 DNA: TGTGCCAGCAGTTACTGGGGGGTTAATCAGCCCCAGCATTTT

clone size: medium-sized
J gene: TRBJ2-1
D gene: .
V gene: TRBV6-1
CDR3 protein: CASSEPGEDEQFF
CDR3 DNA: TGTGCCAGCAGTGAACCCGGGGAGGATGAGCAGTTCTTC

clone size: .
J gene: TRBJ1-2
D gene: TRBD1
V gene: TRBV18
CDR3 protein: CASSPTGATNYGYTF
CDR3 DNA: TGTGCCAGCTCACCTACAGGGGCCACTAACTATGGCTACACCTTC

clone size: .
J gene: TRBJ2-3
D gene: .
V gene: TRBV9
CDR3 protein: CASSVREDTQYF
CDR3 DNA: TGTGCCAGCAGCGTCCGGGAAGATACGCAGTATTTT

clone size: .
J gene: TRBJ2-7
D gene: TRBD1
V gene: TRBV5-1
CDR3 protein: CASSSDRGKSYEQYF
CDR3 DNA: TGCGCCAGCAGCTCGGACAGGGGAAAGTCCTACGAGCAGTACTTC

clone size: .
J gene: TRBJ1-4
D gene: .
V gene: TRBV5-1
CDR3 protein: CASSWSAQGSNEKLFF
CDR3 DNA: TGCGCCAGCAGCTGGAGCGCCCAGGGATCAAATGAAAAACTGTTTTTT

clone size: .
J gene: TRBJ2-5
D gene: TRBD2
V gene: TRBV5-4
CDR3 protein: CASSLISSGRGETQYF
CDR3 DNA: TGTGCCAGCAGCTTGATTTCCAGCGGGAGGGGAGAGACCCAGTACTTC

clone size: .
J gene: TRBJ2-2
D gene: .
V gene: TRBV27
CDR3 protein: CASSFLGNLANTGELFF
CDR3 DNA: TGTGCCAGCAGTTTCCTCGGGAACCTCGCGAACACCGGGGAGCTGTTTTTT

clone size: .
J gene: TRBJ2-5
D gene: TRBD2
V gene: TRBV30
CDR3 protein: CAWSVGSGISRETQYF
CDR3 DNA: TGTGCCTGGAGTGTAGGTAGCGGGATATCCCGAGAGACCCAGTACTTC

clone size: few
J gene: TRBJ2-2
D gene: .
V gene: TRBV5-5
CDR3 protein: CASSLTGKVFAELFF
CDR3 DNA: TGTGCCAGCAGCTTAACAGGGAAGGTCTTCGCGGAGCTGTTTTTT

clone size: .
J gene: TRBJ2-1
D gene: TRBD1
V gene: TRBV5-1
CDR3 protein: CASTRDRSSYNEQFF
CDR3 DNA: TGCGCCAGCACCAGGGACAGGAGCTCCTACAATGAGCAGTTCTTC

clone size: .
J gene: TRBJ2-2
D gene: TRBD1
V gene: TRBV11-2
CDR3 protein: CASSSQGATGELFF
CDR3 DNA: TGTGCCAGCAGCTCCCAGGGGGCTACCGGGGAGCTGTTTTTT

clone size: .
J gene: TRBJ1-2
D gene: TRBD1
V gene: TRBV30
CDR3 protein: CAWSRTGSYGYTF
CDR3 DNA: TGTGCCTGGAGTAGGACAGGGAGCTATGGCTACACCTTC

clone size: .
J gene: TRBJ1-1
D gene: TRBD1
V gene: TRBV11-2
CDR3 protein: CASSPQQGAFF
CDR3 DNA: TGTGCCAGCAGCCCCCAACAGGGGGCTTTCTTT

clone size: .
J gene: TRBJ1-3
D gene: .
V gene: TRBV9
CDR3 protein: CASSASIQGSGNTIYF
CDR3 DNA: TGTGCCAGCAGCGCATCTATTCAGGGGTCTGGAAACACCATATATTTT

clone size: .
J gene: TRBJ1-1
D gene: .
V gene: TRBV4-1
CDR3 protein: CASSQEGGAGWKNTEAFF
CDR3 DNA: TGCGCCAGCAGCCAAGAAGGTGGCGCGGGTTGGAAGAACACTGAAGCTTTCTTT

clone size: .
J gene: TRBJ2-7
D gene: .
V gene: TRBV2
CDR3 protein: CASSDRVPSEQYF
CDR3 DNA: TGTGCCAGCAGTGACAGGGTGCCATCCGAGCAGTACTTC